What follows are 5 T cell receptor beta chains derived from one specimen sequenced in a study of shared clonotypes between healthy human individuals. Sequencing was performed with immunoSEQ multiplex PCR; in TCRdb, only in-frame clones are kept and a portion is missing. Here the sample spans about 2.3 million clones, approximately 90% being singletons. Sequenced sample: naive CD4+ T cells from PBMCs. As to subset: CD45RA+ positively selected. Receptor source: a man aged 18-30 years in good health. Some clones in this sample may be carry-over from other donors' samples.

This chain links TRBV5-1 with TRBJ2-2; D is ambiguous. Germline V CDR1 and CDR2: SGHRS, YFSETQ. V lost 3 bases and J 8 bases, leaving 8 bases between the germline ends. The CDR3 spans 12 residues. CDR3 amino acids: CASSSGAGELFF. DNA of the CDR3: TGCGCCAGCAGCTCTGGAGCGGGGGAGCTGTTTTTT. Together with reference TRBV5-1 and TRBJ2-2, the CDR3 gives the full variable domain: KAGVTQTPRYLIKTRGQQVTLSCSPISGHRSVSWYQQTPGQGLQFLFEYFSETQRNKGNFPGRFSGRQFSNSRSEMNVSTLELGDSALYLCASSSGAGELFFGEGSRLTVL.

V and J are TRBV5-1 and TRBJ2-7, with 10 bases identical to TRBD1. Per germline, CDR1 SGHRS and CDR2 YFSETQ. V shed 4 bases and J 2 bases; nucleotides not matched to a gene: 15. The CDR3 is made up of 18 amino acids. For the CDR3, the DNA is TGCGCCAGCAGCAATAATTCACCGGGACAGGGGATCCCCTACGAGCAGTACTTC. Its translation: CASSNNSPGQGIPYEQYF.

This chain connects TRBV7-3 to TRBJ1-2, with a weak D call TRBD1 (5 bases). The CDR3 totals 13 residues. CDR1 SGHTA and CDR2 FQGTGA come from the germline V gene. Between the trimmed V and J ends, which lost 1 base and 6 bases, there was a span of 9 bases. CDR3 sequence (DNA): TGTGCCAGCAGCTTAAGACTGGGGGATGGCTACACCTTC. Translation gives CASSLRLGDGYTF.

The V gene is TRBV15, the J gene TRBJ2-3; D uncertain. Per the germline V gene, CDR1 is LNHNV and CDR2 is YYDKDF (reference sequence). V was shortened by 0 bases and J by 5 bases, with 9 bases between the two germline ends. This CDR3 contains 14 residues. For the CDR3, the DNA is TGTGCCACCAGCAGAGATGGATCGGTAGATACGCAGTATTTT. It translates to CATSRDGSVDTQYF.

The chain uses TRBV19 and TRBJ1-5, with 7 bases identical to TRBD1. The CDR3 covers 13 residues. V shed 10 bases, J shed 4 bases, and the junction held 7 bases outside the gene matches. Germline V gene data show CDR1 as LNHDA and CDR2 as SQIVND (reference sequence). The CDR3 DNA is TGTGCCACCGAGGCAGGGGGGAATCAGCCCCAGCATTTT. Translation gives CATEAGGNQPQHF.